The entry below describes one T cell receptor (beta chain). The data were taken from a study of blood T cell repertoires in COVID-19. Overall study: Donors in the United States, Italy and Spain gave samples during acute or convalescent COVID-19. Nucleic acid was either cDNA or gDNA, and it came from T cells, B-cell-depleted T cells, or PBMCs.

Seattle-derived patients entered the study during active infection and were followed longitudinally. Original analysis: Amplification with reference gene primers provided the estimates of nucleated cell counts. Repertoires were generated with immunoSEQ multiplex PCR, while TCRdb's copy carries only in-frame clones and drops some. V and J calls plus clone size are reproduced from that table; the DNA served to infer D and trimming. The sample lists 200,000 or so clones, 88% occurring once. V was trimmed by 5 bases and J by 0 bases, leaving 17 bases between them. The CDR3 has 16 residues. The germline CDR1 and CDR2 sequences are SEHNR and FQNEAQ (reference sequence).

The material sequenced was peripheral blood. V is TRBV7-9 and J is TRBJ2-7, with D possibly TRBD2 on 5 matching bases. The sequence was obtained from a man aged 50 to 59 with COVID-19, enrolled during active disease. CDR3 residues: CASSPPGVLSSYEQYF. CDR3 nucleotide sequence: TGTGCCAGCAGCCCCCCCGGGGTCCTCAGCTCCTACGAGCAGTACTTC.